The 21 T cell receptor beta chains presented below share a single source sample, sequenced in a study of blood T cell repertoires in COVID-19. Measured with immunoSEQ multiplex PCR; TCRdb has only the in-frame clones, and not every one. The sample lists about 130,000 clones; 84% were seen once. The sequenced sample was peripheral blood. The receptors come from a human donor in a cohort sampled during active COVID-19.

In this sample, this clone turned up a few times. This chain uses TRBV28 with TRBJ2-7; the D gene is possibly TRBD2 (5 bases). V was cut by 5 bases and J by 2 bases, with 7 bases left in between. From germline, CDR1 is MDHEN and CDR2 SYDVKM. CDR3 length equals 12 residues. Written as DNA, the CDR3 is TGTGCCAGCAGTCTCGGGACCTACGAGCAGTACTTC. This codes for CASSLGTYEQYF.

This chain connects TRBV2 to TRBJ1-1, with 8 bases identical to TRBD1. Germline CDR1 SNHLY, CDR2 FYNNEI. V lost 6 bases to trimming and J lost 4 bases; unmatched junction nucleotides: 7. There are 14 residues in the CDR3. The CDR3 bases are TGTGCCAGCAGACCGGACAGGGCCGGCACTGAAGCTTTCTTT. Amino acids: CASRPDRAGTEAFF.

The chain combines TRBV2 with TRBJ1-2; D gene ambiguous. The germline CDR1 and CDR2 sequences are SNHLY and FYNNEI. Trimming cost V 1 base and J 6 bases, with 9 bases left between them. The CDR3 sequence is 13 residues long. CDR3 residues: CASSEGDTDGYTF. CDR3 in DNA: TGTGCCAGCAGTGAAGGCGACACGGATGGCTACACCTTC.

This rearrangement joins TRBV24-1 to TRBJ2-5; TRBD2 matches 12 bases. This CDR3 contains 16 residues. Germline V lookup: CDR1 KGHDR, CDR2 SFDVKD. Germline trimming cut 4 bases from V and 2 bases from J; bases unmatched to any gene: 4. The CDR3 sequence is CATSDPGLAGQETQYF. The CDR3 DNA reads as TGTGCCACCAGTGACCCCGGACTAGCGGGGCAAGAGACCCAGTACTTC.

V is TRBV6-4 and J is TRBJ2-3; 7 nucleotides match TRBD1. The CDR3 contains 15 residues. The ends lost 9 bases at V and 2 bases at J; junction bases unmatched: 11. Germline CDR1 is MRHNA and CDR2 is SNTAGT. CDR3 in DNA: TGTGCCAGTCGGAGGAAGGGGGCCCCCACAGATACGCAGTATTTT. This gives the protein CASRRKGAPTDTQYF.

This clone appeared a single time. The CDR3 nucleotides read TGCGCCAGCAGCGACCCCGGGTCACAGGTGGGGCAGTACTTC. Protein product: CASSDPGSQVGQYF. The rearrangement joins TRBV5-1 to TRBJ2-7, with a weak D call TRBD1 (5 bases). Trimming stripped 4 bases from V and 9 bases from J, with 20 bases between. From germline, CDR1 is SGHRS and CDR2 YFSETQ. The CDR3 length is 14 residues.

The rearrangement links TRBV5-6 to TRBJ2-3; D is possibly TRBD2 (7 bases). CDR1 and CDR2 (germline): SGHDT, YYEEEE. The germline V and J ends were trimmed by 1 base and 4 bases, with 10 bases remaining between them. The CDR3 consists of 14 residues. The chain's CDR3 is CASSLTGGPDTQYF. CDR3 bases: TGTGCCAGCAGCTTGACGGGGGGCCCAGATACGCAGTATTTT.

The chain links TRBV11-1 to TRBJ2-5; 7 bases are shared with TRBD2. The CDR3 spans 16 residues. Losses at the gene ends were 1 base for V and 5 bases for J; bases not matched to a gene: 10. CDR1 is SGHAT, CDR2 FQDESV, per germline (reference sequence). The CDR3 is CASSLGTAGAGETQYF. CDR3 DNA: TGTGCCAGCAGCTTAGGGACGGCGGGAGCGGGGGAGACCCAGTACTTC.

In this sample, this clone turned up a few times. This chain uses TRBV9 with TRBJ1-1; TRBD1 is a possible D gene (5 bases). Germline-derived CDR1 and CDR2 are SGDLS and YYNGEE. V lost 0 bases to trimming and J lost 1 base, with 10 bases between them. The CDR3 is 15 amino acids. The CDR3 loop reads CASSVVSGGNTEAFF. The CDR3 nucleotides are TGTGCCAGCAGCGTAGTTTCGGGGGGGAACACTGAAGCTTTCTTT.

J is TRBJ2-1 and V is TRBV9; TRBD1 matches 7 bases. The V gene's germline CDR1 is SGDLS and CDR2 YYNGEE. The CDR3 sequence is 15 residues long. V lost 4 bases and J lost 4; bases outside the gene matches: 8. This CDR3 is CASSPSGQIYNEQFF. In DNA, the CDR3 is TGTGCCAGCAGCCCCTCGGGACAGATTTACAATGAGCAGTTCTTC.

The sample holds one count of this clone. The chain employs TRBV3-1 (or the pseudogene TRBV3-2) and TRBJ1-1; TRBD1 aligns across 7 bases. CDR3 length equals 16 residues. Germline V gives CDR1 LGHDT, CDR2 YNNKEL (reference sequence). V lost 1 base and J lost 1; bases outside the gene matches: 6. The CDR3 coding sequence is TGTGCCAGCAGCCAAGGAACAGGGGTCAGGAACACTGAAGCTTTCTTT. Its translation is CASSQGTGVRNTEAFF.

The table lists this clone with a few counts. The chain recombines TRBV5-4 with TRBJ1-2; the D gene is possibly TRBD1 (5 bases). Trimming cost V 3 bases and J 6 bases, with 18 bases left between them. CDR3 length equals 15 residues. Germline loops: CDR1 SGHNT, CDR2 YYREEE (reference sequence). CDR3 sequence reads: CASSSPTRGFDGYTF. Written as DNA, the CDR3 is TGTGCCAGCAGCTCGCCTACGCGGGGCTTCGATGGCTACACCTTC.

This chain joins TRBV5-5 and TRBJ2-2; unclear D gene. Germline loops: CDR1 SGHKS, CDR2 YYEKEE (reference sequence). This CDR3 has 15 amino acids. With 1 base removed from V and 1 base from J, the gap between germline ends came to 8 bases. CDR3 DNA: TGTGCCAGCAGCTTGAATGGGCAGAACACCGGGGAGCTGTTTTTT. This encodes CASSLNGQNTGELFF.

The chain has TRBV7-8 and TRBJ1-1; tentative D call: TRBD1 (5 bases). Germline loops: CDR1 SGHVS, CDR2 FQNEAQ. The ends were cut back, 5 bases at V and 10 bases at J, with 14 bases in the middle. CDR3 size: 12 residues. DNA of the CDR3: TGTGCCAGCAGCCCGCTCGGGGGACGAGCTTTCTTT. Amino acid sequence: CASSPLGGRAFF.

The sample holds one count of this clone. The chain links TRBV6-5 to TRBJ1-5, with 9 positions matching TRBD1. Germline CDR1 and CDR2: MNHEY and SVGAGI. Trimming cost V 10 bases and J 7 bases; bases outside gene matches: 11. This CDR3 contains 14 residues. CDR3 in DNA: TGTGCCACCAGACAACAGGGGGCGGAGCAGCCCCAGCATTTT. It translates to CATRQQGAEQPQHF.

The V and J genes are TRBV29-1 and TRBJ2-1, with 14 bases aligning to TRBD2. The CDR3 totals 14 residues. V shed 7 bases and J 8 bases; nucleotides not matched to a gene: 7. Germline V gives CDR1 SQVTM, CDR2 ANQGSEA. CDR3 amino acids: CSGMTSGGAHEQFF. CDR3 bases: TGCAGCGGGATGACTAGCGGGGGGGCCCATGAGCAGTTCTTC.

The chain employs TRBV12-3 or TRBV12-4 and TRBJ2-3, with unresolved D. The CDR3 runs to 13 residues. The V gene lost 3 bases and the J gene lost 4 bases, with 8 bases spanning the gap. The CDR3 region has the DNA TGTGCCAGCAGTTTCATACTATCAGATACGCAGTATTTT. Its translation: CASSFILSDTQYF.

The chain carries TRBV2 and TRBJ1-5; D is perhaps TRBD1 (5 bases). Germline V gives CDR1 SNHLY, CDR2 FYNNEI. This CDR3 has 13 residues. With 7 bases removed from V and 5 bases from J, the gap between germline ends came to 12 bases. The CDR3 here is CASNPGGDQPQHF. In DNA, the CDR3 is TGTGCCAGCAATCCCGGGGGGGATCAGCCCCAGCATTTT.

V gene TRBV15 combines with J gene TRBJ2-3; weak D call: TRBD2 (6 bases). The CDR3 length is 15 residues. Germline CDR1 and CDR2: LNHNV and YYDKDF (reference sequence). Trimming stripped 4 bases from V and 9 bases from J, with 20 bases between. The DNA of the CDR3 is TGTGCCACCAGCACCCGTCCCGGGACTTTCTTGACGCAGTATTTT. Translation: CATSTRPGTFLTQYF.

The genes are TRBV19 and TRBJ2-7; D not certain. The CDR3 extends over 14 amino acids. Germline values: CDR1 LNHDA, CDR2 SQIVND (reference sequence). Trimming left V 4 bases short and J 3 bases short, with 13 bases between. CDR3 sequence (DNA): TGTGCCAGTAGTAAAACCCGGCTAGACTACGAGCAGTACTTC. It encodes CASSKTRLDYEQYF.

The rearrangement joins TRBV7-2 to TRBJ1-5, with 7 bases fitting TRBD1. After removal of 5 bases from V and 5 bases from J, the junction contained 6 bases not matched to a gene. Germline CDR1 reads SGHTA; CDR2 reads FQGNSA. CDR3 length: 14 residues. CDR3 residues: CASSIRQGYQPQHF. CDR3 DNA: TGTGCCAGCAGCATTCGACAGGGATATCAGCCCCAGCATTTT.